This T cell receptor beta chain was captured in a study of technical replicates of blood from a few donors. The table came from immunoSEQ multiplex PCR; TCRdb's copy has only in-frame clones and leaves some out. The sample comprises just under 85,000 clones, approximately 90% of which are singletons, and around 0.25% rests with the top ten. The germline gives CDR1 MNHEY, CDR2 SVGAGI. V lost 5 bases to trimming and J lost 0 bases, with 10 bases between them. CDR3 length equals 14 residues. The V and J genes are TRBV6-5 and TRBJ1-1; no clear D. The sequence derives from a human donor in good health. Sequenced sample: T cells isolated from PBMCs. CDR3 region: CASSRGEMNTEAFF. As DNA, the CDR3 is TGTGCCAGCAGTCGCGGGGAGATGAACACTGAAGCTTTCTTT.